This TCR beta chain was obtained from a study of CD8+ T cells in alopecia areata. Study conclusions and caveats: Clonality exceeded that of normal scalp in lesional scalp, most notably in alopecia totalis/universalis. Unlike in mice, where it was clearer, TCR sharing across patients was less clear, possibly HLA-related.

This CDR3 has 13 residues. Trimming stripped 4 bases from V and 8 bases from J, with 10 bases between. CDR1 is SGDLS, CDR2 YYNGEE, per germline. Sample treatment: oral pan-JAK inhibitor, 5-10 mg twice daily. This clone was recorded a few times. Its matching antigen is unknown. RNA extraction and reverse transcription yielded cDNA as sequencing template. Sequencing used immunoSEQ multiplex PCR; TCRdb keeps in-frame clones, though not all of them. This sample has roughly 180,000 clones, with about 47% found just once. Sequences were derived from CD8+ T cells sorted from blood, sampled around week 53, from a patient treated with tofacitinib. The chain joins TRBV9 to TRBJ1-6; D remains ambiguous. This clonotype was sampled from a human donor with alopecia areata. Here the CDR3 DNA reads TGTGCCAGCAGCCTAACGGGCGATTCACCCCTCCACTTT. Protein: CASSLTGDSPLHF.